The T cell receptor (beta chain) under discussion was sequenced for a study of cytotoxic CD8 clonotypes in ibrutinib-treated CLL. As for the study in general: There were over nine relapsed/refractory patients and some 15 treatment-naive patients, and around 17 were IGHV unmutated. It was after a median 12 months of treatment, range 6 to 36, that response samples were taken.

Genomic DNA in an amount of about 2 micrograms was extracted from cryopreserved PBMCs and used for the preparation of TCR beta libraries. On this clone itself: Its cognate antigen is unknown.

Here immunoSEQ multiplex PCR was the method, and the copy in TCRdb shows in-frame clones only, minus some. The sample lists 52,000 or so clones, roughly 80% occurring once. General study points: Baseline clonality was higher than in age-matched healthy donors and moved in step with circulating CD8+ T-cell counts.

This CDR3 has 15 amino acids. CDR1 is SEHNR, CDR2 FQNEAQ, per germline (reference sequence). V lost 5 bases to trimming and J lost 2 bases; unmatched junction nucleotides: 7. The sample was PBMCs, taken after 24 months of ibrutinib treatment. The origin of this receptor is a human donor with chronic lymphocytic leukemia. The chain uses TRBV7-9 and TRBJ2-3, with 7 bases aligning to TRBD2. Here the CDR3 reads CASSGAGADTDTQYF. CDR3 DNA: TGTGCCAGCAGCGGGGCGGGAGCGGACACAGATACGCAGTATTTT. The entire variable domain, with the rest obtained from reference TRBV7-9 and TRBJ2-3, is as follows: DTGVSQNPRHKITKRGQNVTFRCDPISEHNRLYWYRQTLGQGPEFLTYFQNEAQLEKSRLLSDRFSAERPKGSFSTLEIQRTEQGDSAMYLCASSGAGADTDTQYFGPGTRLTVL.